This TCR beta chain was documented in a study of early T cells in non-severe SARS-CoV-2 infection. Study-wide points: In VDJdb matching, anti-spike CD8 responses were favored while private and CD4 specificities went missing.

A single record per CDR3 protein comes from TCRdb applying MiXCR to the 5' RACE reads. The sample has 80,000 or so distinct CDR3 sequences, about 14% seen once; the top ten hold roughly 12%. The CDR3 is 15 amino acids. V was pared by 5 bases and J by 6 bases, with 6 bases of the junction left unmatched. Comment on this clonotype: Its antigen is not identified.

The rearrangement links TRBV12-3 or TRBV12-4 to TRBJ1-6; 8 bases line up with TRBD1. Input material: whole blood. The sequence derives from an adult who was a healthcare worker with PCR-confirmed SARS-CoV-2 infection or an uninfected control (not recorded which). CDR3 nucleotide sequence: TGTGCCAGCAGTGACAGGGGCTTTCTTAATTCACCCCTCCACTTT. Translating it yields CASSDRGFLNSPLHF.